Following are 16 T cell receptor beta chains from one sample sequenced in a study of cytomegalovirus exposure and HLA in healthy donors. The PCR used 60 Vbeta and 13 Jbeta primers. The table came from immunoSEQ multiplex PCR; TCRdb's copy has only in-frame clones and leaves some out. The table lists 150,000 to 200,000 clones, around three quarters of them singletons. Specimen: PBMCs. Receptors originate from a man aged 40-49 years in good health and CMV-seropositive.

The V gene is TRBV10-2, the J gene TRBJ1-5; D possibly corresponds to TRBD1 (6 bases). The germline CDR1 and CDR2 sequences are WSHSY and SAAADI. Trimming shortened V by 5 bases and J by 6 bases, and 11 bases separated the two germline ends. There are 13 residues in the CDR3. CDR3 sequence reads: CASSSGEGQPQHF. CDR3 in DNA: TGCGCCAGCAGTTCAGGGGAGGGTCAGCCCCAGCATTTT.

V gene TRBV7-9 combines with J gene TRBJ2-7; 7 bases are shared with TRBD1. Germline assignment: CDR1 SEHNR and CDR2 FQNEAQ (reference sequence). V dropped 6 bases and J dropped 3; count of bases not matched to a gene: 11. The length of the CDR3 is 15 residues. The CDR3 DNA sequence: TGTGCCAGCAGAAACCAACAGGGGCCCCACTACGAGCAGTACTTC. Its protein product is CASRNQQGPHYEQYF.

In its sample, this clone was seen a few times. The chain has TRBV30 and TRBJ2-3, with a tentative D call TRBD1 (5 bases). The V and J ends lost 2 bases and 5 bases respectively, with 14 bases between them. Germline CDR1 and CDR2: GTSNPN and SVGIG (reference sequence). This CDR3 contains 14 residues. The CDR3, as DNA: TGTGCCTGGAGTCTAGACAGACTCGGAGATACGCAGTATTTT. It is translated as CAWSLDRLGDTQYF. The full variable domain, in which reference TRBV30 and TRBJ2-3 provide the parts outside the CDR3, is SQTIHQWPATLVQPVGSPLSLECTVEGTSNPNLYWYRQAAGRGLQLLFYSVGIGQISSEVPQNLSASRPQDRQFILSSKKLLLSDSGFYLCAWSLDRLGDTQYFGPGTRLTVL.

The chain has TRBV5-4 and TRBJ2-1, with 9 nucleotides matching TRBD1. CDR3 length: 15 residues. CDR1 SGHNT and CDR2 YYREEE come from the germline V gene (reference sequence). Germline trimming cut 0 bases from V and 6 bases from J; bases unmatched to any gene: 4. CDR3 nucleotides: TGTGCCAGCAGCTTGGGAGGGACAGGGCTCAATGAGCAGTTCTTC. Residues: CASSLGGTGLNEQFF.

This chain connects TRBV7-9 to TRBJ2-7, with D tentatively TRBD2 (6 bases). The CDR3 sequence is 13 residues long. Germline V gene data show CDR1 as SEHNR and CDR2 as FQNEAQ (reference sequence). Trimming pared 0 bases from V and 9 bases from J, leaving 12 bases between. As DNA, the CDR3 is TGTGCCAGCAGCTTAGCGCGGGGAATCGGGCAGTACTTC. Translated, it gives CASSLARGIGQYF. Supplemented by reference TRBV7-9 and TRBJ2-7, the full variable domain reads DTGVSQNPRHKITKRGQNVTFRCDPISEHNRLYWYRQTLGQGPEFLTYFQNEAQLEKSRLLSDRFSAERPKGSFSTLEIQRTEQGDSAMYLCASSLARGIGQYFGPGTRLTVT.

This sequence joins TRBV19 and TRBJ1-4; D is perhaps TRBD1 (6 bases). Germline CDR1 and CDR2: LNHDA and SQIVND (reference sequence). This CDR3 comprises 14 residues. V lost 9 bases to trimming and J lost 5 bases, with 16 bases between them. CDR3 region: CASTGLSANEKLFF. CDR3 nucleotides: TGTGCCAGCACAGGGTTAAGCGCCAATGAAAAACTGTTTTTT. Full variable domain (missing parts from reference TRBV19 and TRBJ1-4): DGGITQSPKYLFRKEGQNVTLSCEQNLNHDAMYWYRQDPGQGLRLIYYSQIVNDFQKGDIAEGYSVSREKKESFPLTVTSAQKNPTAFYLCASTGLSANEKLFFGSGTQLSVL.

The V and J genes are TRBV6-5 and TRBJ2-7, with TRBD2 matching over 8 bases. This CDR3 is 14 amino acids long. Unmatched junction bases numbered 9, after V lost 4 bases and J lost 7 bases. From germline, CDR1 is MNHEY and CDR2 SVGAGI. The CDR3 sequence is CASSSRGGAGEQYF. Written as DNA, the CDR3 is TGTGCCAGCAGTTCTCGGGGGGGGGCAGGGGAGCAGTACTTC.

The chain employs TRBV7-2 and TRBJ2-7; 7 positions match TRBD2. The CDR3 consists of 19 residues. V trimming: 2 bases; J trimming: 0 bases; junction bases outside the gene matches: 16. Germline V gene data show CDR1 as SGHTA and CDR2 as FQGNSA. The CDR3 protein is CASSLTTFRLAGVSYEQYF. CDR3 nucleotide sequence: TGTGCCAGCAGCTTAACAACATTCCGACTGGCGGGGGTCTCCTACGAGCAGTACTTC.

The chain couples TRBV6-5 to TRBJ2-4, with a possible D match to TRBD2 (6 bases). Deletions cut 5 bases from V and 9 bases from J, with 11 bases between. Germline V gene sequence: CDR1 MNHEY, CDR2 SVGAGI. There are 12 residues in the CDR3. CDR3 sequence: CASSPGRGIQYF. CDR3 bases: TGTGCCAGCAGTCCAGGGCGGGGCATTCAGTACTTC.

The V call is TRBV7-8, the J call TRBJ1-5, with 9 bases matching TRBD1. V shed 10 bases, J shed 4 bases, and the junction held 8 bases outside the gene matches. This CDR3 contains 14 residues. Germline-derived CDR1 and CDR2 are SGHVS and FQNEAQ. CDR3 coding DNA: TGTGCCACCACCCGGGACAGGGTTAATCAGCCCCAGCATTTT. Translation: CATTRDRVNQPQHF.

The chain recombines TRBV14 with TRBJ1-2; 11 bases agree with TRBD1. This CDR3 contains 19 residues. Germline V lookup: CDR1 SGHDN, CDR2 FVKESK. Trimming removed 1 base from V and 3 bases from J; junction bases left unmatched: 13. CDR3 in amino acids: CASSQVGTGGLRRYYGYTF. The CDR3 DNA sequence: TGTGCCAGCAGCCAAGTAGGGACAGGGGGACTTCGACGATACTATGGCTACACCTTC. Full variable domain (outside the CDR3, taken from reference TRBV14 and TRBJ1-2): EAGVTQFPSHSVIEKGQTVTLRCDPISGHDNLYWYRRVMGKEIKFLLHFVKESKQDESGMPNNRFLAERTGGTYSTLKVQPAELEDSGVYFCASSQVGTGGLRRYYGYTFGSGTRLTVV.

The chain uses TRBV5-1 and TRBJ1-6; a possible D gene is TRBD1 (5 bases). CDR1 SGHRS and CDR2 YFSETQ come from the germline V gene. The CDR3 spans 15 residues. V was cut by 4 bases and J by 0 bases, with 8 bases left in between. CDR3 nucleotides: TGCGCCAGCAGCGACGACAGCTCCTATAATTCACCCCTCCACTTT. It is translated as CASSDDSSYNSPLHF.

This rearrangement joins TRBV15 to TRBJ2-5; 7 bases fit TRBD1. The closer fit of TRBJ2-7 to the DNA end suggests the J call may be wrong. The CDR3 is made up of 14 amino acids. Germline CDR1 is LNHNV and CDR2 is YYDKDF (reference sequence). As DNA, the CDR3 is TGTGCCACCAGCAGCGGGACAGTCTCCTACGAGCAGTACTTC. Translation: CATSSGTVSYEQYF.

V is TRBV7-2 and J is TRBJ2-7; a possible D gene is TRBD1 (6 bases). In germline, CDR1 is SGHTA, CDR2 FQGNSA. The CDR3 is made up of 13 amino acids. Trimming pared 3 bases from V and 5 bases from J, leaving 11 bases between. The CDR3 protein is CASSFNDRNEQYF. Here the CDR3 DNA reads TGTGCCAGCAGCTTCAACGACAGGAACGAGCAGTACTTC.

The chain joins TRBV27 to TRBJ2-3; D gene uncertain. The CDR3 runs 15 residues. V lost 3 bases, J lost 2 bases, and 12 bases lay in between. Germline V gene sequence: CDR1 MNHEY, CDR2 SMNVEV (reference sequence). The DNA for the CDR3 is TGTGCCAGCAGTTTTCAAGGCGGAAACACAGATACGCAGTATTTT. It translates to CASSFQGGNTDTQYF.

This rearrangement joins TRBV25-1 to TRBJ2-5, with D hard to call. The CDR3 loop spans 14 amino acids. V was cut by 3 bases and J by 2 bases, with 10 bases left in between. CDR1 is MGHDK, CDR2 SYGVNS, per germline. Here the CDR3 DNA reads TGTGCCAGCAGTGACTCCGGGTTTCAAGAGACCCAGTACTTC. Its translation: CASSDSGFQETQYF. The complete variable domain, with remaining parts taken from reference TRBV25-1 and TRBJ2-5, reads EADIYQTPRYLVIGTGKKITLECSQTMGHDKMYWYQQDPGMELHLIHYSYGVNSTEKGDLSSESTVSRIRTEHFPLTLESARPSHTSQYLCASSDSGFQETQYFGPGTRLLVL.